This entry concerns a single T cell receptor beta chain. Its antigen is currently not known. No base qualities exist here, and no much larger clone lies one base off it. This record belongs to a study of OX40 agonist ivuxolimab in advanced cancers. At the level of the whole study: Ivuxolimab was a fully human IgG2 agonistic monoclonal antibody targeting the costimulatory receptor OX40 (CD134). Intravenous ivuxolimab was administered to patients every 2 weeks at six dose levels: 0.01, 0.1, 0.3, 1.5, 3 and 10 mg/kg. Of the roughly 52 dose-escalation patients, hepatocellular carcinoma was present in around 20, melanoma in approximately 15, renal cell carcinoma in 9 and head and neck cancer in 9. In the dose-escalation cohort, 70% to 90% of patients were male, and the mean age was 60 years with a range of roughly 23 to 79. Prior anti-PD-1, anti-PD-L1 or anti-CTLA-4 therapy was permitted, and checkpoint inhibitors had been received by about 44% of dose-escalation patients. Partial responses occurred in three dose-escalation patients: two with cutaneous melanoma and one with hepatocellular carcinoma. Peripheral TCRbeta sequencing aimed to test whether ivuxolimab altered TCR sequence diversity and caused clonal T-cell expansion. The paper covers the monotherapy dose-escalation part of the phase I ivuxolimab trial, which included N of about 56 patients.

To sequence the TCRbeta CDR3 region, genomic DNA was isolated from the sorted cells. TCRbeta CDR3 regions were sequenced using the immunoSEQ Assay. In TCRdb, the immuneACCESS table is reduced to in-frame sequences with V and J assigned. These tables do not hold every clone; where another copy was compared, an unresolved V gene accounts for under half, and the others remain unexplained. This sample lists around 51,000 clones; roughly 80% were detected once. Clones ranked in the top ten supply roughly 2% of the sample. On the study overall, not on this receptor specifically: In the 0.1-3.0 mg/kg groups, partial responders had among the lowest normalized peripheral clonal expansion, particularly in CD8+ T cells. At doses from 0.1 to 3.0 mg/kg, clonal expansion was seen in both CD4+ and CD8+ blood T cells between baseline and week 6. On average, CD8+ T cells showed more expanded clones than CD4+ T cells after ivuxolimab. Low levels of normalized T-cell clonal expansion were also seen in some nonresponding patients. The antigen specificity of the peripheral T cells that underwent clonal expansion was not determined.

According to the germline V gene (reference sequence), CDR1 reads SGHKS and CDR2 reads YYEKEE. Trimming at the junction amounts to 7 bases on V and 4 bases on J, and the germline ends lie 20 bases apart. The cysteine opens and the phenylalanine closes a CDR3 of 15 amino acids. The sequence is cut down to CDR3 DNA, 45 bases in frame from base 1. Patients with a history of autoimmune disease or receiving systemic immunosuppression were excluded from the trial. In every dose cohort, peripheral blood was drawn for TCR sequencing at baseline, cycle 4 day 1, and cycle 7 day 1. Samples came from an open-label, multicenter, first-in-human phase I dose-escalation trial of ivuxolimab. Adults with locally advanced or metastatic melanoma, renal cell carcinoma, hepatocellular carcinoma or head and neck squamous cell carcinoma were enrolled in the trial. Before TCR sequencing, CD4+ and CD8+ T cells were separately sorted from peripheral blood.

The rearranged segments are TRBV5-5 and TRBJ1-1; tentative D gene TRBD1, with 6 bases matching. Here the sequenced sample was CD4+ or CD8+ T cells sorted from blood, taken in a trial of the OX40 agonist ivuxolimab. This clonotype was obtained from an adult with an advanced solid tumor such as melanoma, head and neck, liver or kidney cancer. The CDR3 protein: CASDLRGHQGTEAFF. The nucleotides read TGTGCCAGCGACCTACGGGGGCACCAAGGCACTGAAGCTTTCTTT.